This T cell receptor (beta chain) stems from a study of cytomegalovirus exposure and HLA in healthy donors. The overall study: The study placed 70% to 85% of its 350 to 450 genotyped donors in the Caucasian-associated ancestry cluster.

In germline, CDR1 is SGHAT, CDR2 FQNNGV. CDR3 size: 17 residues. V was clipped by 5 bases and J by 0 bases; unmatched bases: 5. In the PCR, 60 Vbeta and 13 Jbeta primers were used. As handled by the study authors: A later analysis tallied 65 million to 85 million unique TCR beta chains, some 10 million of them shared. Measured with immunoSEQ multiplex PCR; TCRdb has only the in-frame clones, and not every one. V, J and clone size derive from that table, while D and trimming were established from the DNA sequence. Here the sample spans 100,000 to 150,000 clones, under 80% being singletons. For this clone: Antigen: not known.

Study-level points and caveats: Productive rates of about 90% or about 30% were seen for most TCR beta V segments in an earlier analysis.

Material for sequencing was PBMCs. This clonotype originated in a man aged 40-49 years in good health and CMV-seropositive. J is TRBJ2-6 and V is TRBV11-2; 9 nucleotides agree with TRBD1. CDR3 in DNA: TGTGCCAGCAGCCGGGACAGGGCCGCCTCTGGGGCCAACGTCCTGACTTTC. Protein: CASSRDRAASGANVLTF.